A single sample is the source of the 3 T cell receptor beta chains below, sequenced in a study of technical replicates of blood from several donors. TCRdb's table, derived via immunoSEQ multiplex PCR, lists solely in-frame clones and lacks some. Among tens of thousands of clones listed, roughly nine tenths were seen once. Sequenced input: PBMCs. The source of these receptors is a human donor in good health. Some clones in this sample may be carry-over from other donors' samples.

The J gene is TRBJ1-6, the V gene TRBV6-5; D gene ambiguous. This CDR3 region has 14 residues. The germline V gene has CDR1 MNHEY and CDR2 SVGAGI. Between the trimmed V and J ends, which lost 6 bases and 0 bases, there was a span of 6 bases. CDR3 in DNA: TGTGCCAGCAGCCCCAGCTCCTATAATTCACCCCTCCACTTT. Protein sequence: CASSPSSYNSPLHF.

The rearrangement joins TRBV6-5 to TRBJ2-5; unclear D gene. V lost 7 bases and J lost 4, with 10 bases in between. This CDR3 contains 12 residues. Per the germline V gene, CDR1 is MNHEY and CDR2 is SVGAGI. This CDR3 is CASTVNGETQYF. CDR3 DNA: TGTGCCAGCACTGTGAACGGAGAGACCCAGTACTTC.

The genes are TRBV7-2 and TRBJ2-2; 8 positions match TRBD1. The CDR3 length is 19 residues. Germline V gene sequence: CDR1 SGHTA, CDR2 FQGNSA. The V gene end was trimmed by 1 base and the J gene end by 3 bases; junction bases not matched to a gene: 13. CDR3 nucleotide sequence: TGTGCCAGCAGCTTAGTGTTTTCCAGGGGGCGCGGGGACACCGGGGAGCTGTTTTTT. Translated: CASSLVFSRGRGDTGELFF.